The present T cell receptor (beta chain) was sequenced within a study of cytomegalovirus exposure and HLA in healthy donors. While unrecorded immune exposures were likely, the donors were nominally healthy when sampled. The CDR3 contains 15 residues. Germline CDR1 LGHNA, CDR2 YSLEER. Trimming pared 0 bases from V and 4 bases from J, leaving 12 bases between. Of note for this clone: Its antigen is not known.

The study ran its PCR with 60 Vbeta and 13 Jbeta primers. Sequencing was performed with immunoSEQ multiplex PCR; in TCRdb, only in-frame clones are kept and a portion is missing. The table shows 120,000 or so clones, with about two thirds occurring only once. Findings of the study overall: Later analysis associated a missense DCLRE1C variant with TCR beta V- and J-gene trimming.

The V and J genes are TRBV4-3 and TRBJ1-2; no clear D gene. This TCR was sampled from a woman in her thirties or forties in good health and CMV-seropositive. The material sequenced was PBMCs. This CDR3 reads CASSQDPESPYGYTF. The CDR3 DNA reads as TGCGCCAGCAGCCAAGACCCGGAGAGCCCCTATGGCTACACCTTC.